The T cell receptor beta chain described here comes from a study of CXCR3-negative and CXCR3-positive naive CD8 T cells. Regarding the study as a whole: More hydrophobic TRB CDR3s were found in CXCR3-positive naive cells than in CXCR3-negative naive cells.

In the case of this clonotype: Its matching antigen is unknown.

UMI-labeled TRB cDNA libraries were prepared by 5' RACE. TCRdb re-called the 5' RACE reads, yielding one record per CDR3 amino acid sequence without DNA. Its listing shows about 140,000 distinct CDR3 sequences. The germline gives CDR1 DFQATT, CDR2 SNEGSKA (reference sequence). CDR3 size: 17 residues. The chain links TRBV20-1 to TRBJ2-3; TCRdb returns TRBD2, unconfirmable since there is no DNA. The sample was naive CXCR3+ CD8+ T cells from blood. Subset of the sample: CD45RO-CCR7+CD27+CD95- naive CD8+ T cells expressing CXCR3 (TNR3+). The receptor was isolated from a human donor in good health. Some clones in this sample may be carry-over from other donors' samples. The CDR3: CSASRASGNVRTDTQYF.